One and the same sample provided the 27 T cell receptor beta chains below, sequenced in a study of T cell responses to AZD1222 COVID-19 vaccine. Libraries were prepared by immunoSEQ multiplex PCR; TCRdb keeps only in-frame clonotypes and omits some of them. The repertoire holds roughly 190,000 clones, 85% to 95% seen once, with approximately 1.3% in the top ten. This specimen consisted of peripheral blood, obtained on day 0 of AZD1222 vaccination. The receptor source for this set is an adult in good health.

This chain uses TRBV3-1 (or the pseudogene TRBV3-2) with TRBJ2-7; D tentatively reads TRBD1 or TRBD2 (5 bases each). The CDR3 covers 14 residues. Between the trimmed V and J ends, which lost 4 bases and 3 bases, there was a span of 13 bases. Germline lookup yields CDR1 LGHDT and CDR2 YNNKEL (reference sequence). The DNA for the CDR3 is TGTGCCAGCAGCCCCTGGGACGGTTTCTACGAGCAGTACTTC. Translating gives CASSPWDGFYEQYF.

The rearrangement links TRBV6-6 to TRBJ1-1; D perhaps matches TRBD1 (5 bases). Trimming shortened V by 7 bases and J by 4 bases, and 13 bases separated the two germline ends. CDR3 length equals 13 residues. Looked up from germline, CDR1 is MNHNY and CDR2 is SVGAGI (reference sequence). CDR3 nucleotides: TGTGCCAGCATAACTCTGGGGGGCACTGAAGCTTTCTTT. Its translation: CASITLGGTEAFF.

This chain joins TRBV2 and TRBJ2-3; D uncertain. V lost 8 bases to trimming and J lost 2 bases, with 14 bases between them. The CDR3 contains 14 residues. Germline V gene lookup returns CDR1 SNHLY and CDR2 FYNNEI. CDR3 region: CASGARGVTDTQYF. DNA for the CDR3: TGTGCCAGCGGCGCCCGCGGAGTCACAGATACGCAGTATTTT. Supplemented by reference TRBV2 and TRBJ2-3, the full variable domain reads EPEVTQTPSHQVTQMGQEVILRCVPISNHLYFYWYRQILGQKVEFLVSFYNNEISEKSEIFDDQFSVERPDGSNFTLKIRSTKLEDSAMYFCASGARGVTDTQYFGPGTRLTVL.

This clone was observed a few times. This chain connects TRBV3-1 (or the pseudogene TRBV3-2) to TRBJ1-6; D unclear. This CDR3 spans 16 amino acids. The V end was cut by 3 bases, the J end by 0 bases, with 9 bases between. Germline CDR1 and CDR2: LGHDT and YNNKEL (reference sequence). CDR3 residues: CASSQQGSSYNSPLHF. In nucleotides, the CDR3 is TGTGCCAGCAGCCAGCAAGGTAGCTCCTATAATTCACCCCTCCACTTT.

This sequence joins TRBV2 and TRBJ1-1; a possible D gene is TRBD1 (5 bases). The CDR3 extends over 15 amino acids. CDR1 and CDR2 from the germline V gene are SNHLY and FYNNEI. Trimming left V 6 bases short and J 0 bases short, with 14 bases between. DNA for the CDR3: TGTGCCAGCAGGGCCCGCGGGGGACTGAACACTGAAGCTTTCTTT. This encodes CASRARGGLNTEAFF.

The CDR3 sequence is CASSLGGVETQYF. The CDR3 coding sequence is TGTGCCAGCAGCTTAGGAGGGGTGGAGACCCAGTACTTC. The V call is TRBV13, the J call TRBJ2-5, with D perhaps TRBD1 (5 bases). Trimming stripped 0 bases from V and 5 bases from J, with 7 bases between. Germline CDR1 reads PRHDT; CDR2 reads FYEKMQ (reference sequence). CDR3 size: 13 residues.

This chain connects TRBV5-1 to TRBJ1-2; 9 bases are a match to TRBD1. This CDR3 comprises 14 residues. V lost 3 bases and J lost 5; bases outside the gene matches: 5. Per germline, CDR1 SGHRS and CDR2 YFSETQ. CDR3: CASSSGTGHYGYTF. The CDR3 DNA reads TGCGCCAGCAGCTCAGGGACAGGGCATTATGGCTACACCTTC.

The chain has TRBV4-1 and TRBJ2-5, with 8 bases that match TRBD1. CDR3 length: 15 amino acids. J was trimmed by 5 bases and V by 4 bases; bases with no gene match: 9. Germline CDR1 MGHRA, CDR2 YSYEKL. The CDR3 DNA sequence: TGCGCCAGCAGCCCGGAGGACAGGGTCAGGGAGACCCAGTACTTC. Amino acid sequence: CASSPEDRVRETQYF.

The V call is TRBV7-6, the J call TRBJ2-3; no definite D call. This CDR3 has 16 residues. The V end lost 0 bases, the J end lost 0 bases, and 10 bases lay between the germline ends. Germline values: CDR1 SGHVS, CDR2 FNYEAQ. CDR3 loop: CASSLANYVSTDTQYF. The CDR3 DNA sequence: TGTGCCAGCAGCTTAGCTAACTATGTAAGCACAGATACGCAGTATTTT. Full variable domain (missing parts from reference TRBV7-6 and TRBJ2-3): GAGVSQSPRYKVTKRGQDVALRCDPISGHVSLYWYRQALGQGPEFLTYFNYEAQQDKSGLPNDRFSAERPEGSISTLTIQRTEQRDSAMYRCASSLANYVSTDTQYFGPGTRLTVL.

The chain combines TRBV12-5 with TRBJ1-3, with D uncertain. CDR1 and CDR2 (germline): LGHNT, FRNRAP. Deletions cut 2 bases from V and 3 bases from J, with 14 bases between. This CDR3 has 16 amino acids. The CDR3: CASGLSDGRDGNTIYF. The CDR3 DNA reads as TGTGCTAGTGGTTTGTCCGACGGTCGCGATGGAAACACCATATATTTT.

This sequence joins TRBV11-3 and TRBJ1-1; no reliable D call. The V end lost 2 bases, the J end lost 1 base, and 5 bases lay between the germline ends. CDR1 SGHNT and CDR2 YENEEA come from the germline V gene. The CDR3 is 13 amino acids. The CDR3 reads CASSLIRNTEAFF. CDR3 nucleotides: TGTGCCAGCAGCTTAATCCGGAACACTGAAGCTTTCTTT.

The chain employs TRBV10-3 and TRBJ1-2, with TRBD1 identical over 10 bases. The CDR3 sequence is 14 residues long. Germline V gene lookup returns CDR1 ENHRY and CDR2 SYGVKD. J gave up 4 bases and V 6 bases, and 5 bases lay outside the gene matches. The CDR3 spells CAISSTGGPYGYTF. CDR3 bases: TGTGCCATCAGCTCGACAGGGGGCCCCTATGGCTACACCTTC.

The CDR3 sequence: CASSNRASGYEQYF. The CDR3 bases are TGTGCCAGCAGCAACCGGGCCTCGGGCTACGAGCAGTACTTC. The rearrangement links TRBV5-6 to TRBJ2-7; D not certain. Trimming cost V 4 bases and J 3 bases, with 14 bases left between them. The germline V gene encodes CDR1 SGHDT and CDR2 YYEEEE. The CDR3 sequence is 14 residues long. Supplemented by reference TRBV5-6 and TRBJ2-7, the full variable domain reads DAGVTQSPTHLIKTRGQQVTLRCSPKSGHDTVSWYQQALGQGPQFIFQYYEEEERQRGNFPDRFSGHQFPNYSSELNVNALLLGDSALYLCASSNRASGYEQYFGPGTRLTVT.

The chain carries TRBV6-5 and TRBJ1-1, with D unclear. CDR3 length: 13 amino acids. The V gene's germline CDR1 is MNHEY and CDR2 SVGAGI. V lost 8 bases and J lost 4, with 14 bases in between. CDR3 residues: CASSNQPGTEAFF. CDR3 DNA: TGTGCCAGCTCAAACCAGCCGGGCACTGAAGCTTTCTTT.

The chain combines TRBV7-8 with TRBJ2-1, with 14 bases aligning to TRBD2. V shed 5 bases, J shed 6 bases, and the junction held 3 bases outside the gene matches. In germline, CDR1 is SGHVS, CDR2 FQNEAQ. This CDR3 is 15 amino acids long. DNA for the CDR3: TGTGCCAGCAGCCACGGACTAGCGGGGGGCAATGAGCAGTTCTTC. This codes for CASSHGLAGGNEQFF. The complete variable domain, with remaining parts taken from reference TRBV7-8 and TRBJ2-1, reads GAGVSQSPRYKVAKRGQDVALRCDPISGHVSLFWYQQALGQGPEFLTYFQNEAQLDKSGLPSDRFFAERPEGSVSTLKIQRTQQEDSAVYLCASSHGLAGGNEQFFGPGTRLTVL.

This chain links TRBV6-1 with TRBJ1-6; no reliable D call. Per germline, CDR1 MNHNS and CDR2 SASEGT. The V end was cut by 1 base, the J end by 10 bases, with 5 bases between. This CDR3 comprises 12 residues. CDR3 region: CASSEGKSPLHF. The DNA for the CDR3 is TGTGCCAGCAGTGAAGGAAAGTCACCCCTCCACTTT.

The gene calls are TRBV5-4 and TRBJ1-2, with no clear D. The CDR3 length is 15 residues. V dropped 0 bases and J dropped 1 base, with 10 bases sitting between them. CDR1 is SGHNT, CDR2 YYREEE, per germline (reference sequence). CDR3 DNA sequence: TGTGCCAGCAGCTTGGGGTTAACAGATAACTATGGCTACACCTTC. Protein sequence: CASSLGLTDNYGYTF.

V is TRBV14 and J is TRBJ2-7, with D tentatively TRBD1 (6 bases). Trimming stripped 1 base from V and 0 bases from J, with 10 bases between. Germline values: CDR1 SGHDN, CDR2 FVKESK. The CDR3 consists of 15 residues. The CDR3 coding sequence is TGTGCCAGCAGCCAAGGGTTCAGGGGCTCCTACGAGCAGTACTTC. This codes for CASSQGFRGSYEQYF.

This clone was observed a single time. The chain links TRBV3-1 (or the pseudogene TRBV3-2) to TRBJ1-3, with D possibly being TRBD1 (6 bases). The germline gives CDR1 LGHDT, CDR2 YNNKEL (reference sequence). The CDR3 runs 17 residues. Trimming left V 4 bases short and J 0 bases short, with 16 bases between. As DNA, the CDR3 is TGTGCCAGCAGCCCCACGGGGGGCCGGCGCTCTGGAAACACCATATATTTT. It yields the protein CASSPTGGRRSGNTIYF.

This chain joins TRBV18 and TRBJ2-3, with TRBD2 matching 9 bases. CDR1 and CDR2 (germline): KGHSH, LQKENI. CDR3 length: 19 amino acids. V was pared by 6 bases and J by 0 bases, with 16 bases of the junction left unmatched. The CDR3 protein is CASSASASGDVGSTDTQYF. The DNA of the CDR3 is TGTGCCAGCTCCGCAAGCGCTAGCGGGGATGTTGGAAGCACAGATACGCAGTATTTT.

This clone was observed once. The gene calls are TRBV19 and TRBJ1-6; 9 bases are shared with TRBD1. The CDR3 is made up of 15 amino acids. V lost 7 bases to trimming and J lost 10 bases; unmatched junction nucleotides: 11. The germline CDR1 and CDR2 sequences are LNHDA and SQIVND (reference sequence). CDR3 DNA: TGTGCCAGTACTCAAAATGCCGGGACAGGGTCACCCCTCCACTTT. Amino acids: CASTQNAGTGSPLHF.

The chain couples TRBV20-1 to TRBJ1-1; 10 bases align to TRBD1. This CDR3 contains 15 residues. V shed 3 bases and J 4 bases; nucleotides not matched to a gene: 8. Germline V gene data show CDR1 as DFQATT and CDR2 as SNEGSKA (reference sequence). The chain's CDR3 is CSASPRRQGATEAFF. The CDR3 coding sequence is TGCAGTGCTAGTCCCCGTAGACAGGGGGCCACTGAAGCTTTCTTT.

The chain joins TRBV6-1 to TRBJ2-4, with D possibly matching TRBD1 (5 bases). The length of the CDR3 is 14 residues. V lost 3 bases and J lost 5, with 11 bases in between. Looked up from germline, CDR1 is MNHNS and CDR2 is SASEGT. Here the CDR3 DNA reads TGTGCCAGCAGTGATGGCAGGGCACAAAACATTCAGTACTTC. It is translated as CASSDGRAQNIQYF.

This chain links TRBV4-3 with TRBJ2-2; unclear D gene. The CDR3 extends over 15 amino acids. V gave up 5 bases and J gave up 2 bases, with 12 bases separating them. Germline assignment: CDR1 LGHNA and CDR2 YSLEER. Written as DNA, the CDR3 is TGCGCCAGCAGCAAAGTGGCGGCAAACACCGGGGAGCTGTTTTTT. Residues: CASSKVAANTGELFF.

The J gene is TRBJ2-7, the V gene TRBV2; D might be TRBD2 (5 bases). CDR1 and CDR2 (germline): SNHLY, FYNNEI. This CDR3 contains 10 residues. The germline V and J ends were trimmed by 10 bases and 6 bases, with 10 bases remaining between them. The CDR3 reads CATKAGEQYF. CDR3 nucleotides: TGTGCCACCAAGGCGGGCGAGCAGTACTTC.

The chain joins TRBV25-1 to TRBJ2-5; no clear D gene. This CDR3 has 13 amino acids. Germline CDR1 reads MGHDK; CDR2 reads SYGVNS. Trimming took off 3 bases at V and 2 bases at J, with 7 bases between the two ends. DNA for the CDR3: TGTGCCAGCAGTGAGGCAGGACAAGAGACCCAGTACTTC. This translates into CASSEAGQETQYF.

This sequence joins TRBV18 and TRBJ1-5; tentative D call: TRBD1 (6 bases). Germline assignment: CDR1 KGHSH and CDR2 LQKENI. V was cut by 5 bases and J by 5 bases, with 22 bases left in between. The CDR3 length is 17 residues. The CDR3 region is CASSTTPGGLRYQPQHF. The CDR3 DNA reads TGTGCCAGCTCAACCACGCCTGGGGGGCTGAGGTATCAGCCCCAGCATTTT.